Below, 5 T cell receptor beta chains from the same sample are listed, as sequenced in a study of OX40 agonist ivuxolimab in advanced cancers. Clones were read by immunoSEQ multiplex PCR, and TCRdb kept only the in-frame ones, dropping some. The sample has around 34,000 clones; 65% to 90% are singletons. The input for sequencing was CD4+ or CD8+ T cells sorted from blood, taken in a trial of the OX40 agonist ivuxolimab. These receptors were obtained from an adult with an advanced solid tumor such as melanoma, head and neck, liver or kidney cancer.

CDR3 sequence reads: CASSSPGLGSREQFF. CDR3 DNA sequence: TGTGCCAGCAGTTCCCCGGGACTAGGGAGTCGCGAGCAGTTCTTC. This chain joins TRBV2 and TRBJ2-1; 8 bases match TRBD2. Germline V gene data show CDR1 as SNHLY and CDR2 as FYNNEI. The trim removed 5 bases at V and 10 bases at J, leaving 13 bases unmatched. This CDR3 has 15 residues. Variable domain in full (rest from reference TRBV2 and TRBJ2-1): EPEVTQTPSHQVTQMGQEVILRCVPISNHLYFYWYRQILGQKVEFLVSFYNNEISEKSEIFDDQFSVERPDGSNFTLKIRSTKLEDSAMYFCASSSPGLGSREQFFGPGTRLTVL.

This clone was observed a few times. The chain employs TRBV7-9 and TRBJ2-6; D gene ambiguous. V dropped 6 bases and J dropped 4 bases, with 13 bases sitting between them. Germline values: CDR1 SEHNR, CDR2 FQNEAQ (reference sequence). The CDR3 consists of 15 residues. In nucleotides, the CDR3 is TGTGCCAGCAGTTTGGATTTTGACGGGGCCAACGTCCTGACTTTC. This gives the protein CASSLDFDGANVLTF.

The chain combines TRBV7-2 with TRBJ1-4; 7 nucleotides align to TRBD1. Per the germline V gene, CDR1 is SGHTA and CDR2 is FQGNSA. V lost 5 bases to trimming and J lost 6 bases; unmatched junction nucleotides: 15. The CDR3 totals 17 residues. CDR3 sequence: CASSPTALQGIYEKLFF. CDR3 coding DNA: TGTGCCAGCAGCCCCACCGCCTTACAGGGGATATATGAAAAACTGTTTTTT.

V is TRBV7-6 and J is TRBJ1-2; tentatively, D is TRBD1 (5 bases). Trimming shortened V by 2 bases and J by 8 bases, and 15 bases separated the two germline ends. Germline V gene data show CDR1 as SGHVS and CDR2 as FNYEAQ. The CDR3 runs 14 residues. The CDR3 sequence: CASSLTVAGIGYTF. As DNA, the CDR3 is TGTGCCAGCAGCTTAACCGTAGCAGGGATCGGCTACACCTTC. Looking up the rest from reference TRBV7-6 and TRBJ1-2 gives the full variable domain: GAGVSQSPRYKVTKRGQDVALRCDPISGHVSLYWYRQALGQGPEFLTYFNYEAQQDKSGLPNDRFSAERPEGSISTLTIQRTEQRDSAMYRCASSLTVAGIGYTFGSGTRLTVV.

This chain connects TRBV18 to TRBJ2-1, with 8 positions matching TRBD2. The CDR3 is made up of 17 amino acids. After removal of 4 bases from V and 5 bases from J, the junction contained 13 bases not matched to a gene. Germline-derived CDR1 and CDR2 are KGHSH and LQKENI. CDR3: CASSLTFGAGAHNEQFF. CDR3 nucleotides: TGTGCCAGCTCACTCACCTTTGGAGCGGGAGCCCACAATGAGCAGTTCTTC.